This T cell receptor (beta chain) was recorded in a study of cytomegalovirus exposure and HLA in healthy donors. 60 Vbeta and 13 Jbeta primers were used in PCR. Generated by immunoSEQ multiplex PCR, the TCRdb table keeps only in-frame clones and is missing some. The table lists some 100,000 clones, around 79% of them singletons. General observations from the study: Presence/absence analyses took donor sequencing depth as roughly uniform. Cytomegalovirus status was reportedly diagnosed by the classifier with high sensitivity and specificity.

A note on this clone: The antigen is not known.

The sequence was collected from a male donor in good health and CMV-seropositive. The sequenced sample was PBMCs.

The CDR3 DNA is TGTGCCAGCAGCGTAGGCGTGAATCAAGAGACCCAGTACTTC. The encoded protein is CASSVGVNQETQYF. The J gene is TRBJ2-5, the V gene TRBV9; D gene uncertain. The CDR3 extends over 14 amino acids. Trimming stripped 0 bases from V and 2 bases from J, with 8 bases between. Germline-derived CDR1 and CDR2 are SGDLS and YYNGEE.